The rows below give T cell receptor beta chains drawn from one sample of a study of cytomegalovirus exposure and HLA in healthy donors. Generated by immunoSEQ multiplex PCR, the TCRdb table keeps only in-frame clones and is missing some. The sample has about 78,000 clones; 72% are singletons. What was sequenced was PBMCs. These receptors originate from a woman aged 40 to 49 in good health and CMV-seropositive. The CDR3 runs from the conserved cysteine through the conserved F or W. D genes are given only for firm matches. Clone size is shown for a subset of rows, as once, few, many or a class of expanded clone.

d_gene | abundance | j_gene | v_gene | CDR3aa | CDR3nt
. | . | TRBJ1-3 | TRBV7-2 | CASSPSWGVSSGNTIYF | TGTGCCAGCAGCCCGTCTTGGGGGGTGAGCTCTGGAAACACCATATATTTT
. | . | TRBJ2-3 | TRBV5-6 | CASSSAGKGGTDTQYF | TGTGCCAGCAGCTCTGCAGGCAAAGGGGGCACAGATACGCAGTATTTT
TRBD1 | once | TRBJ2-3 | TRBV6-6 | CASSVQGGTDTQYF | TGTGCCAGCAGTGTACAGGGGGGCACAGATACGCAGTATTTT
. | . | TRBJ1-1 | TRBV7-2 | CASSPHQGNTEAFF | TGTGCCAGCAGCCCCCATCAGGGGAACACTGAAGCTTTCTTT
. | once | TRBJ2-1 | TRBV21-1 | CASRGLHNEQFF | TGTGCCAGCAGGGGGCTCCACAATGAGCAGTTCTTC
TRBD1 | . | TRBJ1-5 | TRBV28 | CASSLETGSNQPQHF | TGTGCCAGCAGTTTAGAGACAGGGAGCAATCAGCCCCAGCATTTT
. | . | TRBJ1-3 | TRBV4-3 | CASSQDAGRDSGNTIYF | TGCGCCAGCAGCCAAGATGCAGGGCGCGACTCTGGAAACACCATATATTTT
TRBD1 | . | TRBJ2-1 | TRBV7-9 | CASSLTGAYNEQFF | TGTGCCAGCAGCTTAACAGGGGCCTACAATGAGCAGTTCTTC
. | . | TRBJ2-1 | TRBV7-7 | CASSLWREAPNNEQFF | TGTGCCAGCAGCTTATGGAGGGAGGCCCCCAACAATGAGCAGTTCTTC
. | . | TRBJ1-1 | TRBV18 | CASSSDEVGVAFF | TGTGCCAGCTCATCCGACGAGGTGGGAGTGGCTTTCTTT
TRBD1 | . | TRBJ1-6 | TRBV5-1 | CASSPGDSNSPLHF | TGCGCCAGCAGCCCAGGGGACAGTAATTCACCCCTCCACTTT
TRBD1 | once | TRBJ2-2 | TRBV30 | CASEHGQGAAGELFF | TGTGCCTCCGAACACGGGCAGGGGGCTGCCGGGGAGCTGTTTTTT
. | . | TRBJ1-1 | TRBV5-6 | CASQAGAATEAFF | TGTGCCAGCCAGGCAGGGGCGGCCACTGAAGCTTTCTTT
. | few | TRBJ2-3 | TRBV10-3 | CATNTGFTQYF | TGTGCCACCAATACAGGTTTTACGCAGTATTTT
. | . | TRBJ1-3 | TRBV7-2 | CASSPQSSGNTIYF | TGTGCCAGCAGCCCACAAAGCTCTGGAAACACCATATATTTT
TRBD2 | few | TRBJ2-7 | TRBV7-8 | CASSLGSSGIPYEQYF | TGTGCCAGCAGCTTAGGATCTAGCGGGATACCCTACGAGCAGTACTTC
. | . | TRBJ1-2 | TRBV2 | CASNEDTTYGYTF | TGTGCCAGCAATGAAGACACAACCTATGGCTACACCTTC
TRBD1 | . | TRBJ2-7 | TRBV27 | CASSLWQGAQEQYF | TGTGCCAGCAGTTTATGGCAGGGGGCGCAGGAGCAGTACTTC
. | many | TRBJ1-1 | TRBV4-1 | CASSPRTLRTNSEAFF | TGCGCCAGCAGCCCCCGGACTCTGAGAACGAACTCTGAAGCTTTCTTT
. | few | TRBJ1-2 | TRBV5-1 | CASSLRSGWGYGYTF | TGCGCCAGCAGCTTGAGGTCAGGGTGGGGATATGGCTACACCTTC
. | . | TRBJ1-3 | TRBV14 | CGVGPGNTIYF | TGTGGAGTGGGGCCTGGAAACACCATATATTTT
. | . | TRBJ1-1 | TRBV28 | CASSQANTEAFF | TGTGCCAGCAGCCAAGCGAACACTGAAGCTTTCTTT
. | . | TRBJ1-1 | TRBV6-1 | CASNSLRSTEAFF | TGTGCCAGCAACTCCCTTCGTAGCACTGAAGCTTTCTTT
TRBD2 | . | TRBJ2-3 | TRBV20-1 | CNPGGADTQYF | TGCAACCCCGGGGGGGCGGATACGCAGTATTTT
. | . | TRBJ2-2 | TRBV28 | CASILQGSGELFF | TGTGCCAGCATCTTACAGGGTTCCGGGGAGCTGTTTTTT
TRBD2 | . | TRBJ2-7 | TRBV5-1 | CASSPGAGGSSYEQYF | TGCGCCAGCAGCCCCGGCGCGGGAGGAAGCTCCTACGAGCAGTACTTC
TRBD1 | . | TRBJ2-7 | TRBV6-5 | CASSPRTGLDEQYF | TGTGCCAGCAGTCCAAGGACAGGGCTCGACGAGCAGTACTTC
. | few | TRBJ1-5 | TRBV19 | CATKAQAPNQPQHF | TGTGCAACGAAGGCACAGGCCCCTAATCAGCCCCAGCATTTT
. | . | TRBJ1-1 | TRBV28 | CASNRVVDTEAFF | TGTGCCAGCAACAGGGTAGTGGACACTGAAGCTTTCTTT
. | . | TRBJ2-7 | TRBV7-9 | CSSSSDGGAYEQYF | TGTTCCAGCAGCTCGGACGGGGGAGCCTACGAGCAGTACTTC
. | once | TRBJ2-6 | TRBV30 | CAWAQGGANVLTF | TGTGCCTGGGCCCAGGGAGGGGCCAACGTCCTGACTTTC
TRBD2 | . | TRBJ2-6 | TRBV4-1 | CASSPVGGINSGANVLTF | TGCGCCAGCAGCCCTGTCGGGGGGATCAACTCTGGGGCCAACGTCCTGACTTTC
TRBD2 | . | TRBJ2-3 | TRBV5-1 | CASLAGGLSTDTQYF | TGCGCCAGCCTAGCGGGGGGTCTTAGCACAGATACGCAGTATTTT
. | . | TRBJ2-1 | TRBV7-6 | CASSLVQGYNEQFF | TGTGCCAGCAGCTTAGTACAGGGCTACAATGAGCAGTTCTTC
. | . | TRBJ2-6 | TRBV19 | CASSISTAFSGANVLTF | TGTGCCAGTAGTATATCGACAGCATTCTCTGGGGCCAACGTCCTGACTTTC
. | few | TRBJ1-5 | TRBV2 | CASSVGLGGNQPQHF | TGTGCCAGCAGTGTGGGCTTGGGTGGCAATCAGCCCCAGCATTTT
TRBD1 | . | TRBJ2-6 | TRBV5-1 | CASSPMTGGSGANVLTF | TGCGCCAGCAGCCCTATGACAGGGGGGTCTGGGGCCAACGTCCTGACTTTC
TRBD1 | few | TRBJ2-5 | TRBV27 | CASSSLAGGQETQYF | TGTGCCAGCAGTTCCCTCGCAGGGGGCCAAGAGACCCAGTACTTC
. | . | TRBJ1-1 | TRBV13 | CASSPGLNTEAFF | TGTGCCAGCAGCCCAGGTTTAAACACTGAAGCTTTCTTT
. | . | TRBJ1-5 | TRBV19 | CASEIGGGYQPQHF | TGTGCCAGCGAGATAGGGGGGGGGTATCAGCCCCAGCATTTT